Shown below are 27 T cell receptor beta chains from a single sample sequenced in a study of radiation and T cells in renal cell carcinoma. Only in-frame clones appear in the TCRdb table, and some are missing; sequencing was by immunoSEQ multiplex PCR. The table shows 9,000 or so clones, with approximately 69% occurring only once. Regarding treatment: treatment-naive control, cytoreductive nephrectomy. This sample comprised tumor tissue, obtained from a patient whose treatment was nephrectomy without radiotherapy. These receptor sequences come from a man aged 60 to 69 with renal cell carcinoma.

In its sample, this clone was seen a few times. This sequence joins TRBV6-1 and TRBJ2-3, with 9 bases that match TRBD2. Germline CDR1 is MNHNS and CDR2 is SASEGT. Losses at the gene ends were 6 bases for V and 2 bases for J; bases not matched to a gene: 6. CDR3 length equals 15 residues. CDR3 residues: CASRRAGGFTDTQYF. The CDR3 DNA is TGTGCCAGCAGGAGAGCGGGGGGTTTCACAGATACGCAGTATTTT.

A single count supports this clone. The chain employs TRBV18 and TRBJ1-2; D is possibly TRBD1 (5 bases). Trimming removed 3 bases at V and 6 bases at J, with 11 bases between. CDR1 KGHSH and CDR2 LQKENI come from the germline V gene. The CDR3 loop spans 13 amino acids. CDR3 sequence (DNA): TGTGCCAGCTCACCTTTGGGGGAGGATGGCTACACCTTC. It specifies CASSPLGEDGYTF.

The chain carries TRBV27 and TRBJ1-6, with D perhaps matching TRBD1 (5 bases). The CDR3 spans 16 residues. CDR1 MNHEY and CDR2 SMNVEV come from the germline V gene (reference sequence). V shed 6 bases and J shed 5 bases, with 17 bases lying between them. This CDR3 is CASRWQGISNNSPLHF. The CDR3 bases are TGTGCCAGCAGGTGGCAGGGTATCTCTAATAATTCACCCCTCCACTTT.

The rearrangement uses TRBV19 and TRBJ2-1, with a weak D call TRBD2 (5 bases). The V end was cut by 5 bases, the J end by 6 bases, with 14 bases between. Per germline, CDR1 LNHDA and CDR2 SQIVND (reference sequence). The CDR3 extends over 14 amino acids. As DNA, the CDR3 is TGTGCCAGTAGTCAGGACTGGGCCCGCAATGAGCAGTTCTTC. Amino acids: CASSQDWARNEQFF.

This clone is medium-sized by share. The V call is TRBV10-3, the J call TRBJ2-7; a possible D gene is TRBD1 (6 bases). The CDR3 loop spans 15 amino acids. V was cut by 0 bases and J by 2 bases, with 11 bases left in between. Looked up from germline, CDR1 is ENHRY and CDR2 is SYGVKD. In nucleotides, the CDR3 is TGTGCCATCAGTGAGTCCCAGGGGTTAACCTACGAGCAGTACTTC. Its translation is CAISESQGLTYEQYF.

This clone showed up just a few times. V gene TRBV12-5 combines with J gene TRBJ2-1, with D possibly being TRBD1 (5 bases). The germline V gene has CDR1 LGHNT and CDR2 FRNRAP. Trimming left V 2 bases short and J 2 bases short, with 7 bases between. This CDR3 contains 14 residues. The CDR3 region is CASGLNRTYNEQFF. In DNA, the CDR3 is TGTGCTAGTGGTTTGAACAGGACCTACAATGAGCAGTTCTTC.

The chain links TRBV7-8 to TRBJ1-6; D remains unclear. Germline-derived CDR1 and CDR2 are SGHVS and FQNEAQ. V was shortened by 3 bases and J by 9 bases, with 15 bases between the two germline ends. The CDR3 covers 15 residues. DNA for the CDR3: TGTGCCAGCAGCTTCGAGACGGGGAATAGTTCACCCCTCCACTTT. It translates to CASSFETGNSSPLHF.

The V gene is TRBV4-1, the J gene TRBJ2-3, with unresolved D. The germline V gene encodes CDR1 MGHRA and CDR2 YSYEKL. Trimming shortened V by 1 base and J by 7 bases, and 3 bases separated the two germline ends. The CDR3 loop spans 11 amino acids. CDR3 sequence reads: CASSQGNTQYF. The CDR3 region has the DNA TGCGCCAGCAGCCAAGGGAATACGCAGTATTTT.

This clone has only a few counts. The chain employs TRBV28 and TRBJ2-5, with a possible D match to TRBD2 (5 bases). V lost 6 bases and J lost 5, with 22 bases in between. The CDR3 spans 16 residues. Germline CDR1 and CDR2: MDHEN and SYDVKM. For the CDR3, the DNA is TGTGCCAGCAGCCCCGAACGCAGGTTGAGGGTCGAGACCCAGTACTTC. It is translated as CASSPERRLRVETQYF. The full variable domain, completed using reference TRBV28 and TRBJ2-5, is DVKVTQSSRYLVKRTGEKVFLECVQDMDHENMFWYRQDPGLGLRLIYFSYDVKMKEKGDIPEGYSVSREKKERFSLILESASTNQTSMYLCASSPERRLRVETQYFGPGTRLLVL.

This chain connects TRBV7-2 to TRBJ1-1; D remains ambiguous. This CDR3 spans 16 amino acids. The germline V gene encodes CDR1 SGHTA and CDR2 FQGNSA. Trimming took 1 base from V and 1 from J, leaving 13 bases between them. CDR3 residues: CASSLDPPRPNTEAFF. CDR3 sequence (DNA): TGTGCCAGCAGCTTAGATCCTCCCCGGCCGAACACTGAAGCTTTCTTT.

The chain joins TRBV4-2 to TRBJ1-2; 9 bases are shared with TRBD1. This CDR3 is 14 amino acids long. Unmatched junction bases numbered 5, after V lost 1 base and J lost 8 bases. The V gene's germline CDR1 is LGHNA and CDR2 YNFKEQ. Here the CDR3 reads CASSQGDRAGGYTF. The CDR3 nucleotides are TGTGCCAGCAGCCAAGGGGACAGGGCGGGGGGCTACACCTTC.

The V gene is TRBV6-6, the J gene TRBJ1-3; D gene uncertain. Per germline, CDR1 MNHNY and CDR2 SVGAGI (reference sequence). V shed 4 bases and J shed 3 bases, with 7 bases lying between them. The CDR3 is made up of 13 amino acids. This CDR3 reads CASSLDGGNTIYF. The CDR3 nucleotides are TGTGCCAGCAGTTTGGACGGTGGAAACACCATATATTTT.

The V and J genes are TRBV6-4 and TRBJ2-3, with 9 bases that match TRBD1. V lost 3 bases, J lost 0 bases, and 1 base stayed unmatched. CDR3 length equals 15 residues. From germline, CDR1 is MRHNA and CDR2 SNTAGT. In nucleotides, the CDR3 is TGTGCCAGCAGTGAAGGACAGGGGAGCACAGATACGCAGTATTTT. Its protein product is CASSEGQGSTDTQYF.

The rearrangement joins TRBV7-2 to TRBJ1-2; D is perhaps TRBD1 (5 bases). The CDR3 sequence is 17 residues long. Germline V gene data show CDR1 as SGHTA and CDR2 as FQGNSA. The V end lost 5 bases, the J end lost 3 bases, and 22 bases lay between the germline ends. The CDR3 sequence is CASSEGIGSGRDYGYTF. The CDR3 coding sequence is TGTGCCAGCAGCGAAGGGATCGGGTCAGGGAGAGACTATGGCTACACCTTC.

The chain carries TRBV9 and TRBJ2-1; a weak D match, TRBD1 (6 bases). CDR3 size: 15 residues. CDR1 and CDR2 (germline): SGDLS, YYNGEE. The V and J ends lost 0 bases and 1 base respectively, with 8 bases between them. The CDR3 here is CASSVAQGSYNEQFF. The DNA for the CDR3 is TGTGCCAGCAGCGTAGCTCAGGGGTCCTACAATGAGCAGTTCTTC.

This clone was seen only a few times. The chain has TRBV6-6 and TRBJ1-2, with D possibly TRBD1 on 5 matching bases. Per the germline V gene, CDR1 is MNHNY and CDR2 is SVGAGI (reference sequence). The length of the CDR3 is 14 residues. Trimming cost V 0 bases and J 7 bases, with 12 bases left between them. The CDR3 sequence: CASSYSQGSTGYTF. CDR3 in DNA: TGTGCCAGCAGTTACTCCCAGGGAAGTACTGGCTACACCTTC.

The J gene is TRBJ2-1, the V gene TRBV30, with TRBD2 as a possible D gene (5 bases). V was clipped by 0 bases and J by 3 bases, with 18 bases between them. This CDR3 region has 17 residues. Germline loops: CDR1 GTSNPN, CDR2 SVGIG (reference sequence). CDR3 sequence (DNA): TGTGCCTGGAGTGTAATGGGGTGGGCGGGTAACTACAATGAGCAGTTCTTC. Translated, it gives CAWSVMGWAGNYNEQFF.

This clone was counted between two and nine times. The chain joins TRBV2 to TRBJ2-5; TRBD2 agrees at 10 bases. Germline trimming cut 2 bases from V and 2 bases from J; bases unmatched to any gene: 2. This CDR3 has 15 residues. CDR1 SNHLY and CDR2 FYNNEI come from the germline V gene. CDR3: CASSELLAGQETQYF. The CDR3 DNA sequence: TGTGCCAGCAGTGAACTACTAGCGGGGCAAGAGACCCAGTACTTC.

This chain joins TRBV10-1 and TRBJ2-5; TRBD2 matches at 12 bases. The V segment lost 3 bases and the J segment 5 bases; nucleotides outside the gene matches: 7. The germline V gene encodes CDR1 WNHNN and CDR2 SYGVQD (reference sequence). CDR3 length equals 16 residues. The CDR3 protein is CASSDLAGGLGETQYF. CDR3 coding DNA: TGCGCCAGCAGTGACCTAGCGGGAGGGTTGGGTGAGACCCAGTACTTC.

V gene TRBV5-1 combines with J gene TRBJ1-2; 7 bases are a match to TRBD1. Germline assignment: CDR1 SGHRS and CDR2 YFSETQ. The length of the CDR3 is 13 residues. V lost 3 bases, J lost 5 bases, and 4 bases stayed unmatched. The CDR3 DNA follows: TGCGCCAGCAGCTCGACAGGGCGGTATGGCTACACCTTC. Protein product: CASSSTGRYGYTF.

This chain links TRBV28 with TRBJ2-7; 14 positions match TRBD2. This CDR3 comprises 12 residues. Germline CDR1 is MDHEN and CDR2 is SYDVKM. After removal of 9 bases from V and 12 bases from J, the junction contained 7 bases not matched to a gene. The CDR3 sequence: CASGTSGSQLYF. The DNA of the CDR3 is TGTGCCAGTGGGACTAGCGGGAGCCAGTTGTACTTC.

The rearrangement uses TRBV7-2 and TRBJ2-1, with 10 bases aligning to TRBD2. This CDR3 has 15 residues. CDR1 SGHTA and CDR2 FQGNSA come from the germline V gene. The V gene end was trimmed by 2 bases and the J gene end by 7 bases; junction bases not matched to a gene: 5. CDR3 sequence reads: CASSLLAGVRNEQFF. CDR3 nucleotides: TGTGCCAGCAGCTTACTAGCGGGAGTACGGAATGAGCAGTTCTTC. Full variable domain (remainder filled in from reference TRBV7-2 and TRBJ2-1): GAGVSQSPSNKVTEKGKDVELRCDPISGHTALYWYRQSLGQGLEFLIYFQGNSAPDKSGLPSDRFSAERTGGSVSTLTIQRTQQEDSAVYLCASSLLAGVRNEQFFGPGTRLTVL.

This clone occurred once. The chain is built from TRBV11-2 and TRBJ2-7, with D tentatively TRBD1 (6 bases). There are 14 residues in the CDR3. Trimming shortened V by 0 bases and J by 1 base, and 7 bases separated the two germline ends. Germline CDR1 and CDR2: SGHAT and FQNNGV. In DNA, the CDR3 is TGTGCCAGCAGCTTAGAAGGACAGTCCTACGAGCAGTACTTC. Residues: CASSLEGQSYEQYF. Based on the CDR3 plus reference TRBV11-2 and TRBJ2-7, the full variable domain is EAGVAQSPRYKIIEKRQSVAFWCNPISGHATLYWYQQILGQGPKLLIQFQNNGVVDDSQLPKDRFSAERLKGVDSTLKIQPAKLEDSAVYLCASSLEGQSYEQYFGPGTRLTVT.

The rearrangement joins TRBV9 to TRBJ2-1; TRBD2 matches 12 bases. The CDR3 consists of 16 residues. CDR1 and CDR2 (germline): SGDLS, YYNGEE. V dropped 3 bases and J dropped 4; count of bases not matched to a gene: 5. DNA of the CDR3: TGTGCCAGCAGCGCTACCGGGACTAGCGGGTACAATGAGCAGTTCTTC. The encoded protein is CASSATGTSGYNEQFF. The variable domain in full, with the rest retrieved from reference TRBV9 and TRBJ2-1, is DSGVTQTPKHLITATGQRVTLRCSPRSGDLSVYWYQQSLDQGLQFLIQYYNGEERAKGNILERFSAQQFPDLHSELNLSSLELGDSALYFCASSATGTSGYNEQFFGPGTRLTVL.

This clone was seen only a few times. The chain uses TRBV7-2 and TRBJ2-7; 10 bases agree with TRBD2. Germline lookup yields CDR1 SGHTA and CDR2 FQGNSA. The CDR3 loop spans 15 amino acids. V trimming: 5 bases; J trimming: 5 bases; junction bases outside the gene matches: 9. CDR3 in DNA: TGTGCCAGCAGCACACAAGCGGGAGGGCCCCACGAGCAGTACTTC. Translating it yields CASSTQAGGPHEQYF.

This clone was seen only a few times. J is TRBJ2-6 and V is TRBV6-4; no clear D. The CDR3 is made up of 16 amino acids. Germline assignment: CDR1 MRHNA and CDR2 SNTAGT. Trimming stripped 2 bases from V and 0 bases from J, with 8 bases between. The CDR3 DNA reads as TGTGCCAGCAGTGACGGTCACCACTCTGGGGCCAACGTCCTGACTTTC. This sequence encodes CASSDGHHSGANVLTF.

This chain connects TRBV19 to TRBJ2-2; D gene uncertain. CDR1 and CDR2 (germline): LNHDA, SQIVND (reference sequence). Trimming pared 4 bases from V and 0 bases from J, leaving 3 bases between. The length of the CDR3 is 13 residues. In DNA, the CDR3 is TGTGCCAGTAGTAATACGAACACCGGGGAGCTGTTTTTT. This codes for CASSNTNTGELFF.